This is a list of T cell receptor beta chains from one sample in a study of T cell responses to AZD1222 COVID-19 vaccine. Libraries were prepared by immunoSEQ multiplex PCR; TCRdb keeps only in-frame clonotypes and omits some of them. This sample contains around 140,000 clones. Material: peripheral blood. Every receptor here comes from an adult in good health. Both conserved end residues are part of each CDR3. D genes are given only for firm matches.

>TRBD1|TRBJ2-5|TRBV5-1
CASSLGQGAGETQYF
TGCGCCAGCAGCTTGGGGCAGGGGGCCGGGGAGACCCAGTACTTC
>NA|TRBJ1-5|TRBV6-1
CASSDRTYYSNQPQHF
TGTGCCAGCAGTGACCGGACTTACTATAGCAATCAGCCCCAGCATTTT
>NA|TRBJ2-7|TRBV4-1
CASSQGTRGNEQYF
TGCGCCAGCAGCCAAGGGACCCGAGGGAACGAGCAGTACTTC
>NA|TRBJ2-3|TRBV20-1
CSASFGGTDTQYF
TGCAGTGCTAGTTTCGGAGGGACAGATACGCAGTATTTT
>TRBD1|TRBJ1-2|TRBV7-3
CASSPQTGLGYTF
TGTGCCAGCAGCCCTCAGACAGGGCTTGGCTACACCTTC
>NA|TRBJ2-2|TRBV6-5
CASSYTRANTGELFF
TGTGCCAGCAGTTACACGCGGGCGAACACCGGGGAGCTGTTTTTT
>NA|TRBJ1-5|TRBV18
CASSPSNVNSNQPQHF
TGTGCCAGCTCACCTAGTAACGTCAATAGCAATCAGCCCCAGCATTTT
>NA|TRBJ1-5|TRBV12-3/TRBV12-4
CASSASYNQPQHF
TGTGCCAGCAGTGCCTCCTATAATCAGCCCCAGCATTTT
>TRBD1|TRBJ1-1|TRBV5-1
CASSPGTGLEAFF
TGCGCCAGCAGCCCTGGGACAGGGCTTGAAGCTTTCTTT
>NA|TRBJ1-5|TRBV6-5
CASSGHRLQPQHF
TGTGCCAGCTCAGGGCACCGGCTTCAGCCCCAGCATTTT
>TRBD2|TRBJ2-3|TRBV6-2/TRBV6-3
CASSYSIWTSRNTDTQYF
TGTGCCAGCAGTTACTCGATATGGACTAGCAGAAACACAGATACGCAGTATTTT
>NA|TRBJ1-2|TRBV5-1
CASRNREGYTF
TGCGCCAGTAGGAACAGGGAGGGCTACACCTTC
>TRBD2|TRBJ2-7|TRBV19
CASSRLAGDISYEQYF
TGTGCCAGTAGTAGGCTAGCGGGGGATATTTCCTACGAGCAGTACTTC
>TRBD1|TRBJ1-2|TRBV5-1
CASSLDPRQGNYGYTF
TGCGCCAGCAGCTTGGACCCGAGACAGGGGAACTATGGCTACACCTTC
>NA|TRBJ2-3|TRBV2
CASSPGYTQYF
TGTGCCAGCAGCCCTGGATATACGCAGTATTTT
>NA|TRBJ1-1|TRBV7-2
CASSLRGTRNTEAFF
TGTGCCAGCAGCTTACGAGGGACAAGGAACACTGAAGCTTTCTTT
>NA|TRBJ1-1|TRBV19
CASSPSGSTEAFF
TGTGCCAGTAGTCCGAGTGGGAGCACTGAAGCTTTCTTT
>NA|TRBJ1-5|TRBV18
CASSPIGNSNQPQHF
TGTGCCAGCTCACCAATAGGGAACTCCAATCAGCCCCAGCATTTT
>TRBD1|TRBJ1-2|TRBV4-1
CASSLTGLNYGYTF
TGCGCCAGCAGCTTGACAGGGCTGAACTATGGCTACACCTTC
>TRBD2|TRBJ2-7|TRBV18
CASSPLKTSGGPYEQYF
TGTGCCAGCTCACCCCTGAAGACTAGCGGGGGCCCCTACGAGCAGTACTTC
>TRBD1|TRBJ1-2|TRBV7-7
CASPPGRGLNYGYTF
TGTGCCAGCCCACCCGGCAGGGGGCTTAACTATGGCTACACCTTC
>TRBD1|TRBJ2-7|TRBV4-3
CASSQDRFYEQYF
TGCGCCAGCAGCCAGGACAGGTTCTACGAGCAGTACTTC
>NA|TRBJ1-6|TRBV2
CASSGENNSPLHF
TGTGCCAGCAGTGGGGAAAATAATTCACCCCTCCACTTT
>NA|TRBJ1-6|TRBV2
CASSEARNNSPLHF
TGTGCCAGCAGTGAGGCTAGGAATAATTCACCCCTCCACTTT
>TRBD1|TRBJ1-2|TRBV27
CASRPDRRANYGYTF
TGTGCCAGCAGGCCGGACAGGAGAGCTAACTATGGCTACACCTTC
>NA|TRBJ2-5|TRBV5-6
CASSFSPLGKGQETQYF
TGTGCCAGCAGCTTTTCCCCACTGGGAAAGGGGCAAGAGACCCAGTACTTC
>TRBD2|TRBJ2-7|TRBV11-3
CASSSPIAGGDYEQYF
TGTGCCAGCAGCTCACCAATAGCGGGGGGGGACTACGAGCAGTACTTC
>NA|TRBJ1-2|TRBV7-3
CASSFRAFVGKNYGYTF
TGTGCCAGCAGCTTCCGGGCCTTCGTTGGGAAAAACTATGGCTACACCTTC
>NA|TRBJ2-3|TRBV11-2
CASSFLAGTTDTQYF
TGTGCCAGCAGCTTCCTCGCCGGGACCACAGATACGCAGTATTTT
>NA|TRBJ2-2|TRBV6-1
CASSEMLGPGELFF
TGTGCCAGCAGTGAAATGCTAGGGCCCGGGGAGCTGTTTTTT
>TRBD1|TRBJ1-1|TRBV7-2
CASSLAGQGYTEAFF
TGTGCCAGCAGCTTAGCAGGACAGGGATATACTGAAGCTTTCTTT
>NA|TRBJ2-7|TRBV28
CASRGTGTFSYEQYF
TGTGCCAGCAGGGGGACCGGGACGTTCTCCTACGAGCAGTACTTC
>NA|TRBJ2-2|TRBV6-5
CASSSQGSGELFF
TGTGCCAGCAGTTCCCAGGGGTCCGGGGAGCTGTTTTTT
>TRBD1|TRBJ1-2|TRBV11-2
CASSPGTDGYTF
TGTGCCAGCAGCCCAGGGACAGATGGCTACACCTTC
>NA|TRBJ1-3|TRBV28
CASRGGGREAGNTIYF
TGTGCCAGCAGGGGGGGTGGCAGGGAAGCAGGAAACACCATATATTTT
>TRBD1|TRBJ2-7|TRBV28
CASSFSRDSDSYEQYF
TGTGCCAGCAGTTTTTCCCGGGACAGCGACTCCTACGAGCAGTACTTC
>TRBD2|TRBJ2-5|TRBV2
CASSDPRPDKWTSGQDPLQETQYF
TGTGCCAGCAGTGATCCTAGGCCAGACAAGTGGACTAGCGGGCAGGACCCGCTCCAAGAGACCCAGTACTTC
>NA|TRBJ2-7|TRBV6-5
CASSPGGVIYEQYF
TGTGCCAGCAGCCCAGGGGGGGTTATTTACGAGCAGTACTTC
>NA|TRBJ1-1|TRBV3-1/TRBV3-2
CASSQVQGRYTEAFF
TGTGCCAGCAGCCAAGTACAGGGACGGTACACTGAAGCTTTCTTT
>TRBD1|TRBJ1-6|TRBV27
CASSLTYGTGTYNSPLHF
TGTGCCAGCAGTTTAACCTACGGGACAGGGACCTATAATTCACCCCTCCACTTT
>NA|TRBJ1-1|TRBV5-4
CASSFVGSQAFF
TGTGCCAGCAGCTTTGTCGGCTCCCAAGCTTTCTTT
>NA|TRBJ1-2|TRBV6-5
CASTTAPRGSYGYTF
TGTGCCAGCACTACCGCCCCCAGGGGTAGCTATGGCTACACCTTC
>TRBD1|TRBJ1-5|TRBV4-1
CASSQDRGGGQPQHF
TGCGCCAGCAGCCAAGATCGAGGGGGCGGTCAGCCCCAGCATTTT
>NA|TRBJ2-2|TRBV19
CASRGSLTGELFF
TGTGCCAGCCGGGGAAGTCTCACCGGGGAGCTGTTTTTT
>NA|TRBJ2-5|TRBV7-9
CASSHGWGEETQYF
TGTGCCAGCAGTCACGGGTGGGGGGAAGAGACCCAGTACTTC
>NA|TRBJ1-2|TRBV11-2
CASSLDHSGGYTF
TGTGCCAGCAGCTTAGATCACAGCGGGGGCTACACCTTC
>NA|TRBJ2-5|TRBV19
CASSRGHQETQYF
TGTGCCAGTAGTAGGGGACACCAAGAGACCCAGTACTTC
>TRBD1|TRBJ1-1|TRBV4-3
CASSQGTGSNTEAFF
TGCGCCAGCAGCCAGGGGACAGGGTCGAACACTGAAGCTTTCTTT
>NA|TRBJ1-2|TRBV30
CAWSEGNLSHGYTF
TGTGCCTGGAGTGAAGGGAACCTCAGTCATGGCTACACCTTC
>NA|TRBJ1-3|TRBV23-1
CASSQAVTTGNTIYF
TGCGCCAGCAGTCAAGCCGTGACCACTGGAAACACCATATATTTT
>TRBD1|TRBJ2-2|TRBV6-2/TRBV6-3
CASSGGRRTGGVRTGELFF
TGTGCCAGCAGTGGTGGCCGAAGGACAGGGGGGGTTCGTACCGGGGAGCTGTTTTTT
>TRBD1|TRBJ2-2|TRBV2
CASRGQGAIGTGELFF
TGTGCCAGCAGAGGACAGGGGGCGATAGGGACCGGGGAGCTGTTTTTT
>NA|TRBJ1-5|TRBV19
CASSTGPPHQPQHF
TGTGCCAGTAGTACGGGGCCTCCCCATCAGCCCCAGCATTTT
>NA|TRBJ1-1|TRBV11-1
CASSENRENTEAFF
TGTGCCAGCAGCGAGAACAGGGAAAACACTGAAGCTTTCTTT